Only a few counts were recorded for the clone carrying this TCR beta chain. The data were taken from a study of control samples from healthy donors and cancer patients. Libraries were prepared by immunoSEQ multiplex PCR; TCRdb keeps only in-frame clonotypes and omits some of them. The table shows more than 50,000 clones, with 70% to 90% occurring only once. Trimming left V 4 bases short and J 8 bases short, with 15 bases between. The CDR3 runs to 13 residues. Germline V gene lookup returns CDR1 SGHRS and CDR2 YFSETQ. Sequenced sample: blood. The V gene is TRBV5-1, the J gene TRBJ1-2; D may be TRBD1 (5 bases). The clonotype originates from a man aged 35-49 years in good health. Here the CDR3 DNA reads TGCGCCAGCAGCCCGGGGACGGCCAGGGGCTACACCTTC. Translated: CASSPGTARGYTF.